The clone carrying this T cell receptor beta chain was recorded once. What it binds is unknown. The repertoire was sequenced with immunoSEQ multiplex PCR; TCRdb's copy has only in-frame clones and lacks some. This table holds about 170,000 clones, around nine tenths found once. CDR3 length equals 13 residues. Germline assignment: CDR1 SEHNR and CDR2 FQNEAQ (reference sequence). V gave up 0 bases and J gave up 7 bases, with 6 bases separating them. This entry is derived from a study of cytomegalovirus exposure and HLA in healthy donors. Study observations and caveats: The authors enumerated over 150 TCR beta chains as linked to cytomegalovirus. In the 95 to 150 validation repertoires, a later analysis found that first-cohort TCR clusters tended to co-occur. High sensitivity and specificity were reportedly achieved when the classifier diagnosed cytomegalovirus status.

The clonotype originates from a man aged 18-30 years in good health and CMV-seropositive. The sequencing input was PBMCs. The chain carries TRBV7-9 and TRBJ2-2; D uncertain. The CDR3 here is CASSLASSGELFF. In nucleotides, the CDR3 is TGTGCCAGCAGCTTAGCATCTAGCGGGGAGCTGTTTTTT.